The 15 T cell receptor beta chains given below trace back to one sample, sequenced in a study of TET2 disruption in CD19-targeted CAR T cells. Their antigens remain unidentified. The repertoire was sequenced with immunoSEQ multiplex PCR; TCRdb's copy has only in-frame clones and lacks some. The sample's table shows roughly 1,800 clones. Documented treatment: autologous CTL019 cells: CD19 CAR with 4-1BB and CD3 zeta domains. Sequenced material: CD8+ T cells sorted from cultured blood T cells, taken for CD19 CAR T cell therapy. These receptors were taken from a man aged 65 to 79 with chronic lymphocytic leukemia.

To note about this clone: The read falls 3 residues short of the CDR3 end, and the missing part is taken from the germline J gene. The chain links TRBV29-1 to TRBJ2-4, with TRBD1 as a possible D gene (6 bases). This CDR3 is built from 13 residues. Per the germline V gene, CDR1 is SQVTM and CDR2 is ANQGSEA. The CDR3 DNA, read in part, is TGCAGCGTTCCACAGGGTTTCGGGTATGGT. This encodes CSVPQGFGYG. The whole CDR3 protein is CSVPQGFGYGQYF.

Of note for this clone: The read ends 3 residues shy of where the CDR3 ends; the end is completed using the germline J gene. The V and J genes are TRBV6-2 or TRBV6-3 and TRBJ1-2; D might be TRBD1 (6 bases). Germline V gene lookup returns CDR1 MNHEY and CDR2 SVGEGT. CDR3 length: 13 amino acids. The sequenced CDR3 bases are TGTGCCAGCAGTCCAGGGGTTTACAATGAC. Protein sequence: CASSPGVYND. The full CDR3 sequence reads CASSPGVYNDYTF.

Concerning this clone: Read sequence stops 3 residues before the CDR3 end, and the germline J gene provides the missing end. The rearrangement joins TRBV5-4 to TRBJ2-5, with 7 nucleotides matching TRBD2. The V gene's germline CDR1 is SGHNT and CDR2 YYREEE (reference sequence). J was trimmed by 2 bases and V by 1 base; bases with no gene match: 8. The length of the CDR3 is 16 residues. CDR3 DNA (partial): TGTGCCAGCAGCTTGTCCCTAGCGGAGGAGCAAGAGACC. This encodes CASSLSLAEEQET. The entire CDR3 reads CASSLSLAEEQETQYF.

With regard to this clone: The read gets to within 3 residues of the CDR3 end, and the germline J gene fills in the rest. V usage is TRBV18 and J usage is TRBJ1-2, with TRBD1 identical over 8 bases. The CDR3 runs to 15 residues. Germline CDR1 is KGHSH and CDR2 is LQKENI. The DNA read from the CDR3 is TGTGCCAGCTCACAAGGGACAGGAGGGGAGACTACC. Translation gives CASSQGTGGETT. The full CDR3 sequence reads CASSQGTGGETTYTF.

This clone counts as medium-sized by frequency. The sequenced fragment ends 3 residues before the CDR3 boundary, so the rest is inferred from the germline J gene. The chain joins TRBV19 to TRBJ1-2, with D maybe TRBD1 (6 bases). This CDR3 contains 17 residues. The V gene lost 5 bases and the J gene lost 0 bases, with 19 bases spanning the gap. CDR1 and CDR2 from the germline V gene are LNHDA and SQIVND (reference sequence). The CDR3 spells CASSPYFGTLTNYGYTF. CDR3 DNA (partial): TGTGCCAGTAGTCCGTACTTCGGGACACTTACTAACTATGGC.

This clone registers medium-sized by frequency. Sequencing ends 3 residues short of the CDR3 end; the germline J gene provides the rest. The rearrangement links TRBV20-1 to TRBJ2-1; the D gene is possibly TRBD2 (6 bases). This CDR3 has 15 residues. Trimming pared 3 bases from V and 3 bases from J, leaving 15 bases between. CDR1 and CDR2 from the germline V gene are DFQATT and SNEGSKA (reference sequence). This chain's CDR3 is CSARILATGYNEQFF. CDR3 DNA, as far as it was read: TGCAGTGCTAGGATACTAGCCACTGGCTACAATGAG.

In regard to this clone: The read terminates 3 residues before the CDR3 end, so the remaining end is supplied by the germline J gene. V is TRBV3-1 (or the pseudogene TRBV3-2) and J is TRBJ2-4; the D is unclear. In germline, CDR1 is LGHDT, CDR2 YNNKEL (reference sequence). This CDR3 comprises 13 residues. The germline V and J ends were trimmed by 8 bases and 1 base, with 9 bases remaining between them. Partial CDR3 DNA: TGTGCCAGCGCTGCCGGGGCCAAAAACATT. It yields the protein CASAAGAKNI. The CDR3 in full is CASAAGAKNIQYF.

This clone is called medium-sized based on its frequency. The CDR3 bases that were read are TGCAGTGCTAGAGTCGGCGGGGGAGTCGGCGGGGAG. It codes for CSARVGGGVGGE. The whole CDR3 sequence is CSARVGGGVGGELFF. The rearrangement links TRBV20-1 to TRBJ2-2; 7 positions agree with TRBD2. Coverage ceases 3 residues before the CDR3 finishes, and the germline J gene fills in the end. This CDR3 comprises 15 residues. Losses at the gene ends were 1 base for V and 7 bases for J; bases not matched to a gene: 9. Germline V gene sequence: CDR1 DFQATT, CDR2 SNEGSKA (reference sequence).

Its frequency marks this clone as medium-sized (0.01 to 0.1%). The DNA ends 3 residues before the CDR3 does, and the rest of the CDR3 is filled in from the germline J gene. V gene TRBV7-9 combines with J gene TRBJ1-5; 8 positions agree with TRBD1. V was pared by 5 bases and J by 7 bases, with 7 bases of the junction left unmatched. Germline CDR1 SEHNR, CDR2 FQNEAQ (reference sequence). The CDR3 has 14 residues. The sequenced part of the CDR3 DNA is TGTGCCAGCAGCATGGACAGGGAAGACCAGCCC. It codes for CASSMDREDQP. The whole CDR3 sequence is CASSMDREDQPQHF.

Turning to this clone: The CDR3 is cut off 3 residues early in the read; its end comes from the germline J gene. V gene TRBV27 combines with J gene TRBJ2-7; 8 nucleotides align to TRBD1. Germline trimming cut 7 bases from V and 2 bases from J; bases unmatched to any gene: 7. This CDR3 has 14 residues. CDR1 is MNHEY and CDR2 is SMNVEV in the germline V gene (reference sequence). CDR3 DNA, as far as it was read: TGTGCCAGCACGGCCGGGACAGGACCCTACGAG. Its translation is CASTAGTGPYE. The full CDR3 is CASTAGTGPYEQYF.

This clone is called medium-sized based on its frequency. The sequence runs out 3 residues before the end of the CDR3; the remainder is reconstructed from the germline J gene. The rearrangement uses TRBV6-2 or TRBV6-3 and TRBJ2-7; 12 nucleotides agree with TRBD2. This CDR3 is 15 amino acids long. The germline V gene has CDR1 MNHEY and CDR2 SVGEGT. V dropped 5 bases and J dropped 2; count of bases not matched to a gene: 4. The CDR3 here is CASSQRTSGAYEQYF. CDR3 bases read: TGTGCCAGCAGTCAACGGACTAGCGGGGCCTACGAG.

By frequency, this clone is large (0.1 to 1%). The read is 3 residues too short to cover the CDR3 end, so that end is filled in from the germline J gene. The gene calls are TRBV19 and TRBJ2-6; 8 bases are a match to TRBD2. J lost 1 base, V lost 0 bases, and 17 bases had no gene match. CDR3 length: 22 amino acids. Germline V gene sequence: CDR1 LNHDA, CDR2 SQIVND (reference sequence). Partial CDR3 DNA: TGTGCCAGTAGTATAGATTTTTGGGTCGGGGGGGCCGAAATTTCTGGGGCCAACGTC. Translation gives CASSIDFWVGGAEISGANV. The whole CDR3 protein reads CASSIDFWVGGAEISGANVLTF.

With regard to this clone: The junction departs from the called germline gene at one end, perhaps through a read error. The read terminates 3 residues before the CDR3 end, so the remaining end is supplied by the germline J gene. The V call is TRBV4-2, the J call TRBJ1-1; 9 nucleotides match TRBD1. CDR1 is LGHNA, CDR2 YNFKEQ, per germline. The CDR3 is 15 residues long. This CDR3 is CASSQLQGAKTEAFF. The CDR3 DNA, read in part, is TGCGCCAGCAGCCAGCTACAGGGGGCGAAGACTGAA.

By frequency, this clone is medium-sized (0.01 to 0.1%). The read ends 3 residues before the CDR3 terminus; that terminus is restored from the germline J gene. The chain carries TRBV20-1 and TRBJ2-1; 7 positions match TRBD1. The trim removed 0 bases at V and 0 bases at J, leaving 11 bases unmatched. Germline V gene data show CDR1 as DFQATT and CDR2 as SNEGSKA (reference sequence). This CDR3 is built from 18 residues. CDR3 bases read: TGCAGTGCTAGAGACCCCGTGGACAGGCAGAGCTCCTACAATGAG. This codes for CSARDPVDRQSSYNE. The entire CDR3 protein reads CSARDPVDRQSSYNEQFF.

Notes on this clone: The read terminates 3 residues ahead of where the CDR3 ends, so the germline J gene completes it. V and J are TRBV9 and TRBJ2-2, with TRBD2 matching over 12 bases. V lost 6 bases to trimming and J lost 1 base; unmatched junction nucleotides: 7. Per the germline V gene, CDR1 is SGDLS and CDR2 is YYNGEE. The CDR3 is 17 amino acids. CDR3 amino acids: CASTPTSGGENTGELFF. The sequenced part of the CDR3 DNA is TGTGCCAGCACACCGACTAGCGGGGGAGAGAACACCGGGGAG.